What follows describes a single T cell receptor beta chain. Its antigen has not been determined. Base qualities are not provided; no much larger clone lies one nucleotide away. From the cysteine up to the phenylalanine, the CDR3 has a length of 14 residues. Only CDR3 DNA remains: 42 bases, in frame from the first base. Trimming costs V 6 bases and J 5 bases, and their ends lie 14 bases apart. Taken from the germline V gene (reference sequence), the CDR1 and CDR2 loops are SSHAT and FNYEAQ. The cohort comprised several hundred healthy bone marrow donors. At the time of sampling, all cohort members were nominally healthy, though unrecorded immune exposures were likely present. The donor was CMV seronegative and was included in the group of a few hundred seronegative cohort members. A peripheral blood sample was provided by each donor, and peripheral blood mononuclear cells were used for TCR beta sequencing. The Qiagen DNeasy Blood Extraction Kit was used to extract genomic DNA from the blood cell samples.

This sample stems from a study of cytomegalovirus exposure and HLA in healthy donors listed by TCRdb under 2017. In terms of the full investigation: According to an earlier analysis of 550 to 700 of the donors, 150 million to 200 million T cells yielded 120 million or so unique TCR beta sequences and approximately 300 Gb of sequence data. Around 320 gigabases of sequencing data and approximately 93 million unique TCR sequences were included in an early release covering about 700 HLA-typed donors. Among the roughly 430 genotyped donors, around 81% belonged to the genetic ancestry cluster associated with self-reported Caucasian donors. The study aimed to test whether signatures of past pathogen exposure could be identified by cataloging public T cell receptors. Using immunosequencing, the study profiled T cell repertoires from some 670 subjects and related those repertoires to cytomegalovirus serostatus. In addition to the first cohort of approximately 670 subjects, a separate validation cohort of 130 or so different subjects was used. High-throughput TCR immunosequencing, statistical association of individual TCRs with disease status, and machine learning were combined to predict cytomegalovirus infection status. A later analysis re-analyzed previously published TCR beta repertoires from roughly 690 donors and added high-resolution HLA genotyping to study TCR occurrence patterns. Rather than drawing on any new phenotypic data, the later analysis identified candidate immune exposures from TCR beta sequences and the way those sequences occurred across donors. In an earlier analysis of 587 of the donors, high-throughput TCR beta sequencing was used to judge whether each TCR beta V gene segment behaved as functional or pseudogenic. Alongside the repertoire data, information on donor age, sex, ethnicity and CMV serostatus was compiled. Genome-wide SNP genotypes for about 65% of the 666 donors were used in a later genetic analysis, which treated that subset as a discovery cohort. All discovery cohort repertoires had been generated using a single sequencing platform. Class I and class II HLA loci were covered by the typing at four-digit resolution. Typing coverage varied by locus: roughly 620-640 donors for A, B, C, DRB1 and DQB1; approximately 500 for DQA1; 600 to 610 for DPA1; roughly 450 for DPB1. A few DR-DQ haplotypes were treated as single units for association and clustering because of strong linkage in the cohort. Across under 500 genotyped donors of the cohort, an average of about 250,000 unique TCR beta nucleotide sequences per donor were sequenced, and around 20% of those sequences were non-productive. Overall results and qualifications from the work: Across donors, most TCR sequences were observed very rarely, whereas some public TCRs were present in many individuals. In a later analysis, HLA-associated TCR beta chains were found to be more clonally expanded and to have lower generation probabilities than equally common non-associated chains. Because the 87-base-pair reads could not distinguish some IMGT-functional V segments, including TRBV6-2 and TRBV6-3, those segments were excluded. Strong co-occurrence of HLA alleles, especially DR and DQ, made assigning TCR associations to individual alleles difficult. In vitro tests confirmed that a few of the cytomegalovirus-associated TCR beta chains recognize cytomegalovirus antigens. Fewer than 20 rarely observed V segments, including chromosome 9 orphons, were excluded from the earlier analysis of several hundred of the donors because counts were too low. In a later analysis, some 17,000 TCR beta sequences were associated with specific HLA alleles at a false discovery rate of 0.05. HLA typing was unavailable for some donors at each locus, so association tests used only the typed subset. The classifier was reported to diagnose cytomegalovirus status with high specificity and sensitivity in both the original and validation cohorts. In a later analysis, most CMV-associated TCR beta chains were found to appear HLA-restricted, with HLA associations seemingly driven largely by CMV exposure. It was suggested by the authors that the approach could potentially be generalized to other disease states and immunological phenotypes. In an earlier analysis of around 600 of the donors, most TCR beta V segments appeared in productive rearrangements about 87% or about 30% of the time, broadly matching IMGT annotations. Correlated functional status among segregating V segments might reflect linkage disequilibrium, but an unknown experimental factor could not be ruled out. A further reported finding was that TCR beta sequences accurately predicted the HLA-A and HLA-B alleles for most subjects in the first cohort. A cluster of highly shared sequence variants was judged likely to be a technical artifact of the sequencing pipeline. In this cohort, only TCR beta chains were sequenced, and detectable features were limited by the absence of alpha or paired-chain data. The study gave a list of 150 to 200 TCR beta chains associated with cytomegalovirus. In a later analysis, the rate of TCR association differed among HLA loci, with DRB1 alleles having the most associated TCRs and HLA-C alleles having the fewest. The presence/absence analyses assumed that sequencing depth was roughly uniform across donors, and that assumption may not be true. For the cohort, immune exposure information was limited to CMV serostatus. In a later analysis, several top co-occurrence clusters were reported to appear linked to parvovirus B19, influenza, CMV and Epstein-Barr virus. In a later genetic analysis, fewer N-insertions in productive TCRs were reported among donors in an Asian-associated ancestry cluster than the roughly 700-donor mean. V-gene and J-gene trimming of TCR beta chains was associated with a missense DCLRE1C variant in a later genetic analysis, and the association was replicated in an independent cohort.

The library was made by the immunoSEQ multiplex PCR assay. For the multiplex PCR, a mixture combining 60 forward primers for TCR Vbeta segments and 13 reverse primers for TCR Jbeta segments was used. A multiplex PCR assay on genomic DNA amplified the CDR3 region of rearranged TCR beta genes. The Illumina HiSeq System was used to sequence the amplified TCR beta libraries as 87-base-pair reads. The paper's processing steps were these. Across the 670 or so repertoires, a later analysis counted approximately 75 million unique TCR beta chains, 9.5 million to 13 million of which were shared by at least two donors. Raw reads were error-corrected and collapsed into unique sequences by a nearest-neighbor algorithm in which closely related sequences were merged to remove PCR and sequencing errors. CDR3 sequences were aligned to IMGT reference sequences to assign V, D and J gene segments. Each retained sequence needed at least a six-nucleotide match to both a V gene segment and a J gene segment. A rearrangement counted as productive if the CDR3 had no stop codons and remained in frame with V and J, and every other rearrangement counted as non-productive. Following IMGT convention, CDR3 was defined as the stretch from the second conserved V-encoded cysteine up to the conserved J-encoded phenylalanine. In an earlier analysis of around 540 of the donors, sequences lacking an unambiguous match to a single V gene segment were excluded. In an earlier analysis of roughly 500 of the donors, V segments were called functional above 56.7% productive rearrangements and were called segregating when the between-donor standard deviation exceeded 5%. To diagnose cytomegalovirus status from the catalog of TCR beta chain sequences, a statistical classification framework was built. In a later analysis, V and J genes were assigned by comparing TCR nucleotide sequences against IMGT/GENE-DB human TR gene sequences. A later analysis assigned CDR3 sequences and most-parsimonious VDJ recombination scenarios with the TCRdist pipeline. A later analysis defined each TCR beta chain by its CDR3 amino acid sequence plus V-gene family, and excluded reads lacking a unique V-gene family. As a way to deal with suspected cross-contamination and a sequencing artifact, a later analysis dropped 450 to 600 nucleotide sequences that were highly shared and had low generation probability. In a later analysis, a clonal expansion index for each public chain was calculated from normalized within-repertoire ranks of inferred template counts. In a later analysis, generation probabilities were computed with a VDJ recombination model fitted to out-of-frame rearrangements, and the resulting probabilities were checked against IGoR. In a later analysis, hypergeometric tests were used to score TCR-TCR, TCR-HLA and TCR-CMV co-occurrence, with a repertoire-size bias correction applied to TCR pairs. A later analysis estimated false discovery rates by permuting HLA or CMV assignments 20 times. A later analysis grouped co-occurring TCRs with DBSCAN, adding TCRdist sequence similarity when clustering within HLA-allele-positive subsets. For co-occurrence clustering, repertoires with fewer than 30,000 or more than 120,000 public chains were excluded, along with about five repertoires with anomalous nucleotide sharing. The source is immuneACCESS, and TCRdb retained only in-frame sequences with V and J called. Part of the clones is not carried over; for the studies checked, unresolved V genes explain less than half of this, and the remainder is unexplained. That table furnishes V, J and clone size, whereas the DNA furnished D and trimming. The sample contains some 140,000 clones, roughly three quarters of them found a single time. The leading ten clones occupy about 1.5% of the sample.

Sequenced input: PBMCs. Here the chain combines TRBV7-7 and TRBJ2-1, with a weak D call of TRBD2 (7 bases match). The source of this sequence is a woman aged 18-30 years in good health and CMV-seronegative. The CDR3 amino acid sequence is: CASSRGGRDNEQFF. The DNA is as follows: TGTGCCAGCAGTAGGGGGGGCCGGGACAATGAGCAGTTCTTC.